The clone carrying this T cell receptor beta chain showed up just once. The time point: peripheral blood 6 weeks after treatment start. Spiked synthetic TCR analogs estimated absolute template abundance per PCR. The protocol was immunoSEQ multiplex PCR, while the TCRdb copy is restricted to in-frame clones and leaves out a portion. The sample carries about 48,000 clones, approximately 84% recorded once. The sample comes from a study of PD-L1 blockade in urothelial cancer. Study details: The authors examined blood 3 weeks (second dose) and 6 weeks after treatment start.

Trimming took off 7 bases at V and 5 bases at J, with 19 bases between the two ends. The length of the CDR3 is 14 residues. This sequence originates from a man aged 60 to 75 with urothelial cancer. This specimen consisted of PBMCs, obtained around atezolizumab (anti-PD-L1) treatment. V gene TRBV5-3 combines with J gene TRBJ2-7; D is ambiguous. TRBV5-3 is flagged as an ORF with uncertain function. The DNA of the CDR3 is TGTGCCAGATTTGAGGTAGGATCATGTGACGAGCAGTACTTC. Translating gives CARFEVGSCDEQYF.